These 12 T cell receptor beta chains came from one sample sequenced in a study of cytomegalovirus exposure and HLA in healthy donors. PCR was performed using 60 Vbeta and 13 Jbeta primers. Assay used: immunoSEQ multiplex PCR; TCRdb lists only in-frame clones, some missing. The sample consists of about 110,000 clones, approximately 79% of them appearing once. Sequencing was done on a sample of PBMCs. These receptors were obtained from a man aged 30-40 years in good health and CMV-seropositive.

The V and J genes are TRBV7-9 and TRBJ2-3; 9 nucleotides match TRBD2. The CDR3 is 15 amino acids. The V gene end was trimmed by 7 bases and the J gene end by 2 bases; junction bases not matched to a gene: 7. Germline V gene sequence: CDR1 SEHNR, CDR2 FQNEAQ (reference sequence). CDR3 protein: CASTSPSGDTDTQYF. For the CDR3, the DNA is TGTGCCAGCACCTCACCTAGCGGGGACACAGATACGCAGTATTTT.

The rearrangement uses TRBV7-9 and TRBJ2-7; D uncertain. The CDR3 sequence is 13 residues long. Germline loops: CDR1 SEHNR, CDR2 FQNEAQ (reference sequence). V was shortened by 0 bases and J by 3 bases, with 6 bases between the two germline ends. In nucleotides, the CDR3 is TGTGCCAGCAGCTTAGCAGACTTCTACGAGCAGTACTTC. Amino acids: CASSLADFYEQYF.

The DNA for the CDR3 is TGTGCCAGCAGCTTAGAGGTGGGAGCGCTATTGTACTATGGCTACACCTTC. Protein sequence: CASSLEVGALLYYGYTF. The chain employs TRBV11-2 and TRBJ1-2; no reliable D call. V gave up 0 bases and J gave up 3 bases, with 17 bases separating them. The germline CDR1 and CDR2 sequences are SGHAT and FQNNGV. This CDR3 contains 17 residues.

The gene calls are TRBV19 and TRBJ1-2; 9 nucleotides match TRBD1. Germline V gene sequence: CDR1 LNHDA, CDR2 SQIVND (reference sequence). This CDR3 is 15 amino acids long. The ends lost 5 bases at V and 0 bases at J; junction bases unmatched: 4. The CDR3 DNA reads as TGTGCCAGTAGTGAAACAGGGGGCACTAACTATGGCTACACCTTC. As protein: CASSETGGTNYGYTF.

The J gene is TRBJ2-1, the V gene TRBV30, with TRBD1 matching over 7 bases. Germline V gives CDR1 GTSNPN, CDR2 SVGIG (reference sequence). There are 11 residues in the CDR3. V lost 8 bases to trimming and J lost 6 bases; unmatched junction nucleotides: 4. The DNA of the CDR3 is TGTGCCGCACAGGGGTCCAATGAGCAGTTCTTC. Encoded protein: CAAQGSNEQFF. The full variable domain, rest sourced from reference TRBV30 and TRBJ2-1, is SQTIHQWPATLVQPVGSPLSLECTVEGTSNPNLYWYRQAAGRGLQLLFYSVGIGQISSEVPQNLSASRPQDRQFILSSKKLLLSDSGFYLCAAQGSNEQFFGPGTRLTVL.

The chain is built from TRBV4-1 and TRBJ2-7; TRBD1 matches 7 bases. The junction had 8 bases not matched to a gene; V was cut back by 0 bases and J by 0 bases. Germline V lookup: CDR1 MGHRA, CDR2 YSYEKL. This CDR3 has 17 amino acids. The CDR3 protein is CASSQDRGAGGSYEQYF. The DNA for the CDR3 is TGCGCCAGCAGCCAAGATCGAGGGGCAGGGGGCTCCTACGAGCAGTACTTC.

This clone appeared a few times. V is TRBV4-1 and J is TRBJ1-1, with D unclear. This CDR3 has 14 residues. Trimming shortened V by 0 bases and J by 5 bases, and 10 bases separated the two germline ends. Germline assignment: CDR1 MGHRA and CDR2 YSYEKL. The CDR3: CASSQERSRTEAFF. Here the CDR3 DNA reads TGCGCCAGCAGCCAAGAGAGGTCGAGAACTGAAGCTTTCTTT.

The chain links TRBV7-3 to TRBJ2-1; D possibly corresponds to TRBD2 (5 bases). The CDR3 loop spans 16 amino acids. V dropped 5 bases and J dropped 0 bases, with 14 bases sitting between them. In germline, CDR1 is SGHTA, CDR2 FQGTGA. The CDR3, as DNA: TGTGCCAGCAGCCCTGTTCCGAGCGGCTCCTACAATGAGCAGTTCTTC. Its translation is CASSPVPSGSYNEQFF.

The chain has TRBV6-5 and TRBJ1-6, with TRBD1 as a possible D gene (5 bases). The CDR3 consists of 14 residues. Germline V gives CDR1 MNHEY, CDR2 SVGAGI. The V gene lost 0 bases and the J gene lost 7 bases, with 7 bases spanning the gap. CDR3 in amino acids: CASSYSGGNSPLHF. The CDR3 nucleotides are TGTGCCAGCAGTTACTCGGGGGGGAATTCACCCCTCCACTTT.

The gene calls are TRBV7-3 and TRBJ2-7, with D hard to call. Trimming pared 2 bases from V and 3 bases from J, leaving 23 bases between. This CDR3 is built from 18 residues. Germline CDR1 and CDR2: SGHTA and FQGTGA. The DNA of the CDR3 is TGTGCCAGCAGCTTAGAGGCCAGCACAAGACTGTTTTACTACGAGCAGTACTTC. Its protein product is CASSLEASTRLFYYEQYF.

The genes are TRBV13 and TRBJ2-7; 8 bases agree with TRBD2. Looked up from germline, CDR1 is PRHDT and CDR2 is FYEKMQ (reference sequence). Unmatched junction bases numbered 8, after V lost 9 bases and J lost 4 bases. The CDR3 extends over 13 amino acids. The CDR3 DNA is TGTGCCAGTGGGACTAGTGACGTGTACGAGCAGTACTTC. It translates to CASGTSDVYEQYF.

J is TRBJ2-4 and V is TRBV4-3; 8 bases are shared with TRBD1. There are 16 residues in the CDR3. Per germline, CDR1 LGHNA and CDR2 YSLEER. V shed 0 bases and J 6 bases; nucleotides not matched to a gene: 7. The CDR3: CASSQDWAGGSNIQYF. CDR3 nucleotide sequence: TGCGCCAGCAGCCAAGATTGGGCAGGGGGCTCAAACATTCAGTACTTC.